These T cell receptor beta chains were read from a single sample in a study of Graves' ophthalmopathy and Graves' hyperthyroidism. TCRdb independently ran MiXCR on the multiplex PCR reads; one entry per CDR3 protein. This table has 650,000 to 900,000 distinct CDR3 sequences, about 44% appearing once. The specimen sequenced was peripheral blood. The receptors shown here come from an adult man with Graves' ophthalmopathy. CDR3s include the opening cysteine and the closing phenylalanine or tryptophan. Fields, in order: clone size, V gene, J gene, D gene, CDR3 DNA, CDR3 protein. A D gene is named only where the DNA matches it firmly. Expanded clones get a size class; other rows say once, few or many, or leave the size out.

abundance: many; v_gene: TRBV7-2; j_gene: TRBJ1-2; d_gene: -; CDR3nt: TGTGCCAGCAGCTTAGTTGCCCGAAGGGACGCCTATGGCTACACCTTC; CDR3aa: CASSLVARRDAYGYTF
abundance: many; v_gene: TRBV4-2; j_gene: TRBJ2-5; d_gene: -; CDR3nt: TGTGCCAGCAGCCAAGATTTTGTCGCGGGTAACAAGAGACAGTACTTC; CDR3aa: CASSQDFVAGNKRQYF
abundance: -; v_gene: TRBV20-1; j_gene: TRBJ2-5; d_gene: TRBD1; CDR3nt: TGCAGTGCTCCGAGGACAGGGGGGGGGACCCAGTACTTC; CDR3aa: CSAPRTGGGTQYF
abundance: -; v_gene: TRBV15; j_gene: TRBJ2-5; d_gene: TRBD2; CDR3nt: TGTGCCACCAGCAGGACTAGCGGGGGAGTCAATGAGCAGTACTTC; CDR3aa: CATSRTSGGVNEQYF
abundance: few; v_gene: TRBV7-9; j_gene: TRBJ2-7; d_gene: -; CDR3nt: TGTGCCAGCAGTTTCGGCCCGCCCTACGAGCAGTACTTC; CDR3aa: CASSFGPPYEQYF
abundance: few; v_gene: TRBV2; j_gene: TRBJ1-2; d_gene: -; CDR3nt: TGTGCCAGCAGTGCAAAACGATGGGGAAATCAGAACTATGGCTACACCTTC; CDR3aa: CASSAKRWGNQNYGYTF
abundance: -; v_gene: TRBV12-3/TRBV12-4; j_gene: TRBJ1-5; d_gene: -; CDR3nt: TGTGCCAGCAGTTTGTTTGGCAGGGAGCAGCCCCAGCATTTT; CDR3aa: CASSLFGREQPQHF
abundance: few; v_gene: TRBV28; j_gene: TRBJ1-2; d_gene: -; CDR3nt: TGTGCCAGCAGTTTTTATAGCTATGGCTACACCTTC; CDR3aa: CASSFYSYGYTF
abundance: -; v_gene: TRBV19; j_gene: TRBJ2-5; d_gene: TRBD1; CDR3nt: TGTGCCAGTAGTATCATTTCGGCAGGGGGCCTCTATGCCGCTCCGGAGACCCAGTACTTC; CDR3aa: CASSIISAGGLYAAPETQYF
abundance: few; v_gene: TRBV14; j_gene: TRBJ2-7; d_gene: TRBD1; CDR3nt: TGTGCCAGCAGCCCGCTGGACAGGGGATGGGGAGAGCAGTACTTC; CDR3aa: CASSPLDRGWGEQYF
abundance: few; v_gene: TRBV29-1; j_gene: TRBJ1-3; d_gene: -; CDR3nt: TGCAGCGTTGTCAGGGACTCTGGAAACACCATATATTTT; CDR3aa: CSVVRDSGNTIYF
abundance: -; v_gene: TRBV10-3; j_gene: TRBJ2-5; d_gene: -; CDR3nt: TGTGCCATCAGTGAACGAACCGAAGAGACCCAGTACTTC; CDR3aa: CAISERTEETQYF
abundance: -; v_gene: TRBV2; j_gene: TRBJ1-5; d_gene: TRBD1; CDR3nt: TGTGCCAGCAGTTCGGGACAGGGGGCCTATAGCAATCAGCCCCGGCATTTT; CDR3aa: CASSSGQGAYSNQPRHF
abundance: many; v_gene: TRBV10-3; j_gene: TRBJ2-5; d_gene: -; CDR3nt: TGTGCCATCAGTGCCCCCCAGGGGTACGGGGAAGAGACCCAGTACTTC; CDR3aa: CAISAPQGYGEETQYF
abundance: many; v_gene: TRBV5-1; j_gene: TRBJ2-7; d_gene: -; CDR3nt: TGCGCCAGCCGGGGGTTGTGGTACGAGCAGTACTTC; CDR3aa: CASRGLWYEQYF
abundance: many; v_gene: TRBV7-9; j_gene: TRBJ2-6; d_gene: -; CDR3nt: TGTGCCAGCAGCTTAATACAAAGCTCTGGGGCCAACGTCCTGACTTTC; CDR3aa: CASSLIQSSGANVLTF
abundance: -; v_gene: TRBV24-1; j_gene: TRBJ1-5; d_gene: -; CDR3nt: TGTGCCAGCAGTTACGTGTTGGAAGAAAATCAGCCCCAGCATTTT; CDR3aa: CASSYVLEENQPQHF
abundance: many; v_gene: TRBV29-1; j_gene: TRBJ2-5; d_gene: -; CDR3nt: TGCAGCGTTCGTGAAGGGGAGCTGTTGGGGACCCAGTACTTC; CDR3aa: CSVREGELLGTQYF
abundance: -; v_gene: TRBV6-5; j_gene: TRBJ1-6; d_gene: -; CDR3nt: TGTGCCAGCAGGACAACAGGGAATTCACCCCTCCACTTT; CDR3aa: CASRTTGNSPLHF
abundance: few; v_gene: TRBV4-1; j_gene: TRBJ1-5; d_gene: TRBD1; CDR3nt: TGCGCCAGCAAAGTGGGACAGGGAAGCAATCAGCCCCAGCATTTT; CDR3aa: CASKVGQGSNQPQHF
abundance: few; v_gene: TRBV25-1; j_gene: TRBJ1-1; d_gene: -; CDR3nt: TGTGCCAGCAGTAGTCAGAACACTGAAGCTTTCTTT; CDR3aa: CASSSQNTEAFF
abundance: many; v_gene: TRBV29-1; j_gene: TRBJ2-7; d_gene: TRBD1; CDR3nt: TGCAGCGTTGAGCAGGGGGCGCGCTACGAGCAGTACTTC; CDR3aa: CSVEQGARYEQYF
abundance: -; v_gene: TRBV7-3; j_gene: TRBJ1-1; d_gene: -; CDR3nt: TGTGCCAGCAGCTTACGCTCTACCGTCACTGAAGCTTTCTTT; CDR3aa: CASSLRSTVTEAFF
abundance: once; v_gene: TRBV20-1; j_gene: TRBJ2-7; d_gene: -; CDR3nt: TGCAGTGCTAAGGGGCCTAGCAATGAGCAGTACTTC; CDR3aa: CSAKGPSNEQYF
abundance: -; v_gene: TRBV7-3; j_gene: TRBJ2-7; d_gene: TRBD2; CDR3nt: TGTGCCAGCAGTTCCCCGGGACTAGCGGGCCCCTTCCAAGGAGAGCAGTACTTC; CDR3aa: CASSSPGLAGPFQGEQYF
abundance: few; v_gene: TRBV7-9; j_gene: TRBJ2-7; d_gene: -; CDR3nt: TGTGCCAGCAGCTTTTTAGGGGTTGGGGAAGAGCAGTACTTC; CDR3aa: CASSFLGVGEEQYF
abundance: -; v_gene: TRBV2; j_gene: TRBJ2-5; d_gene: -; CDR3nt: TGTGCCAGCAGTTTTCCGGTCGAGAATTTGTACCAAGAGACCCAGTACTTC; CDR3aa: CASSFPVENLYQETQYF
abundance: -; v_gene: TRBV25-1; j_gene: TRBJ2-6; d_gene: -; CDR3nt: TGTGCCAGCAGCTTCATTGGACCAGGGAATCCACTGAACTCTGGGGCCAACGTCCTGACTTTC; CDR3aa: CASSFIGPGNPLNSGANVLTF
abundance: many; v_gene: TRBV15; j_gene: TRBJ1-5; d_gene: -; CDR3nt: TGTGCCACCAGCAACGATTGGCGGGCGGATCAGCCCCAGCATTTT; CDR3aa: CATSNDWRADQPQHF
abundance: many; v_gene: TRBV29-1; j_gene: TRBJ1-2; d_gene: -; CDR3nt: TGCAGCGTTGATGGGTACTATGGCTACACCTTC; CDR3aa: CSVDGYYGYTF
abundance: -; v_gene: TRBV7-9; j_gene: TRBJ2-7; d_gene: -; CDR3nt: TGTGCCAGCAGCCGAGCCCCAGGGTCCTACGAGCAGTACTTC; CDR3aa: CASSRAPGSYEQYF
abundance: once; v_gene: TRBV7-9; j_gene: TRBJ1-1; d_gene: -; CDR3nt: TGTGCCAGCAGCTTGTTTGTCTTAGGAACTGAAGCTTTCTTT; CDR3aa: CASSLFVLGTEAFF
abundance: -; v_gene: TRBV7-9; j_gene: TRBJ2-5; d_gene: TRBD1; CDR3nt: TGTGCCAGCAGCCAGGGGGTTGCCCAAGAGACCCAGTACTTC; CDR3aa: CASSQGVAQETQYF
abundance: few; v_gene: TRBV7-9; j_gene: TRBJ2-5; d_gene: TRBD2; CDR3nt: TGTGCCAGCAGCCACGGGACTAGCGGGAGTTATATGGAGACCCAGTACTTC; CDR3aa: CASSHGTSGSYMETQYF
abundance: few; v_gene: TRBV11-2; j_gene: TRBJ1-1; d_gene: -; CDR3nt: TGTGCCAGCAGCTTAGAGCTCGTCGGCACTGAAGCTTTCTTT; CDR3aa: CASSLELVGTEAFF
abundance: -; v_gene: TRBV13; j_gene: TRBJ1-1; d_gene: -; CDR3nt: TGTGCCAGCAGTAATGACCAGGGAGGAGACACTGAAGCTTTCTTT; CDR3aa: CASSNDQGGDTEAFF
abundance: -; v_gene: TRBV6-6; j_gene: TRBJ2-1; d_gene: -; CDR3nt: TGTGCCAGCAGCTTAGCGGATGAGCAGTTCTTC; CDR3aa: CASSLADEQFF
abundance: -; v_gene: TRBV7-8; j_gene: TRBJ2-7; d_gene: TRBD1; CDR3nt: TGTGCCAGCAGAGCCGGGACAGGACCCTACGAGCAGTACTTC; CDR3aa: CASRAGTGPYEQYF
abundance: few; v_gene: TRBV12-3/TRBV12-4; j_gene: TRBJ2-7; d_gene: -; CDR3nt: TGTGCCAGCAGTTTAGGGCCGGGGCTCGAGCAGTACTTC; CDR3aa: CASSLGPGLEQYF
abundance: many; v_gene: TRBV19; j_gene: TRBJ1-1; d_gene: -; CDR3nt: TGTGCCAGTGGTCCAGGGAACACTGAAGCTTTCTTT; CDR3aa: CASGPGNTEAFF
abundance: few; v_gene: TRBV5-4; j_gene: TRBJ1-1; d_gene: TRBD1; CDR3nt: TGTGCCAGCAGCTTGGCCAAGGGGGCGTACACTGAAGCTTTCTTT; CDR3aa: CASSLAKGAYTEAFF